Listed below are T cell receptor beta chains from one sample, sequenced in a study of graft-versus-host responses after intestinal transplantation. Their specific antigens are unknown. The assay was immunoSEQ multiplex PCR, and TCRdb's table has in-frame clones only and misses some. The data contain roughly 64,000 clones, around nine tenths of them singletons. The material was unstimulated CD8+ T cells sorted from spleen or lymph node cells, obtained before transplant. The receptors here all came from a human donor who was the organ donor for an intestinal transplant. Both conserved end residues are part of each CDR3. The D gene is left open where the match is weak. Where a row states a size, it is once, few, many or the class of an expanded clone; other rows omit it.

v_call: TRBV9
j_call: TRBJ1-1
d_call: TRBD1
clone_size: -
cdr3_aa: CASSPQDRRTEAFF
cdr3_nt: TGTGCCAGCAGCCCCCAGGACAGGCGGACTGAAGCTTTCTTT

v_call: TRBV2
j_call: TRBJ2-7
d_call: -
clone_size: -
cdr3_aa: CASSEALASSYEQYF
cdr3_nt: TGTGCCAGCAGTGAAGCGCTGGCAAGCTCCTACGAGCAGTACTTC

v_call: TRBV6-5
j_call: TRBJ2-2
d_call: TRBD1
clone_size: few
cdr3_aa: CASCWDRGPARELFF
cdr3_nt: TGTGCCAGCTGTTGGGACAGGGGACCCGCGCGGGAGCTGTTTTTT

v_call: TRBV7-6
j_call: TRBJ1-4
d_call: TRBD1
clone_size: -
cdr3_aa: CASSLETGQEEKLFF
cdr3_nt: TGTGCCAGCAGCTTAGAGACAGGGCAGGAGGAAAAACTGTTTTTT

v_call: TRBV6-5
j_call: TRBJ1-2
d_call: -
clone_size: -
cdr3_aa: CASSYLGSGDGYTF
cdr3_nt: TGTGCCAGCAGTTACTTGGGGAGCGGGGATGGCTACACCTTC

v_call: TRBV6-5
j_call: TRBJ2-7
d_call: TRBD1
clone_size: once
cdr3_aa: CASAGQGNLWYEQYF
cdr3_nt: TGTGCCAGTGCGGGACAGGGGAACCTCTGGTACGAGCAGTACTTC

v_call: TRBV6-6
j_call: TRBJ1-4
d_call: TRBD1
clone_size: -
cdr3_aa: CASIPRGQEDEKLFF
cdr3_nt: TGTGCCAGCATCCCCAGGGGGCAAGAGGATGAAAAACTGTTTTTT

v_call: TRBV30
j_call: TRBJ2-7
d_call: TRBD2
clone_size: -
cdr3_aa: CAWSAGRGSSYEQYF
cdr3_nt: TGTGCCTGGAGTGCCGGGAGGGGTAGCTCCTACGAGCAGTACTTC

v_call: TRBV6-5
j_call: TRBJ1-4
d_call: TRBD1
clone_size: few
cdr3_aa: CASIRDRERKLFF
cdr3_nt: TGTGCCAGCATCCGGGACAGGGAGAGAAAACTGTTTTTT

v_call: TRBV7-2
j_call: TRBJ2-3
d_call: TRBD2
clone_size: -
cdr3_aa: CASSSLPPGTSGISDTQYF
cdr3_nt: TGTGCCAGCAGCTCACTACCCCCCGGGACTAGCGGGATTTCAGATACGCAGTATTTT

v_call: TRBV7-2
j_call: TRBJ1-5
d_call: -
clone_size: -
cdr3_aa: CASSVYRERNQPQHF
cdr3_nt: TGTGCCAGCAGCGTATACAGGGAAAGAAATCAGCCCCAGCATTTT

v_call: TRBV5-1
j_call: TRBJ2-7
d_call: -
clone_size: -
cdr3_aa: CASSLGQSYEQYF
cdr3_nt: TGCGCCAGCAGCTTGGGACAGTCCTACGAGCAGTACTTC

v_call: TRBV9
j_call: TRBJ1-5
d_call: -
clone_size: once
cdr3_aa: CASSVDGNSNQPQHF
cdr3_nt: TGTGCCAGCAGCGTAGACGGGAATAGCAATCAGCCCCAGCATTTT

v_call: TRBV30
j_call: TRBJ2-7
d_call: -
clone_size: -
cdr3_aa: CAWSVGTPGEQYF
cdr3_nt: TGTGCCTGGAGTGTAGGAACCCCAGGGGAGCAGTACTTC

v_call: TRBV9
j_call: TRBJ2-3
d_call: -
clone_size: -
cdr3_aa: CASSVGGTYTDTQYF
cdr3_nt: TGTGCCAGCAGCGTAGGAGGGACTTACACAGATACGCAGTATTTT

v_call: TRBV30
j_call: TRBJ1-2
d_call: TRBD1
clone_size: -
cdr3_aa: CAWSVGTGAYGYTF
cdr3_nt: TGTGCCTGGAGTGTAGGGACAGGGGCCTATGGCTACACCTTC

v_call: TRBV6-5
j_call: TRBJ2-5
d_call: -
clone_size: -
cdr3_aa: CASSYTSADQETQYF
cdr3_nt: TGTGCCAGCAGTTACACGTCAGCGGACCAAGAGACCCAGTACTTC

v_call: TRBV21-1
j_call: TRBJ2-7
d_call: -
clone_size: -
cdr3_aa: CASSKAPHRRDSYEQYF
cdr3_nt: TGTGCCAGCAGCAAAGCCCCGCACCGGCGGGACTCCTACGAGCAGTACTTC

v_call: TRBV27
j_call: TRBJ2-7
d_call: TRBD1
clone_size: -
cdr3_aa: CASSLSGGPSYEQYF
cdr3_nt: TGTGCCAGCAGTTTGTCAGGGGGCCCCTCCTACGAGCAGTACTTC

v_call: TRBV11-2
j_call: TRBJ2-1
d_call: TRBD2
clone_size: -
cdr3_aa: CASKRTSGTEEQFF
cdr3_nt: TGTGCCAGCAAGCGGACTAGCGGGACTGAGGAGCAGTTCTTC

v_call: TRBV5-4
j_call: TRBJ2-7
d_call: TRBD2
clone_size: -
cdr3_aa: CASSPGRERYEQYF
cdr3_nt: TGTGCCAGCAGCCCGGGGAGGGAGCGATACGAGCAGTACTTC

v_call: TRBV12-2
j_call: TRBJ2-5
d_call: -
clone_size: -
cdr3_aa: CASRGGGDPFGEQYF
cdr3_nt: TGTGCAAGTCGGGGAGGGGGGGACCCCTTCGGGGAGCAGTACTTC

v_call: TRBV19
j_call: TRBJ2-2
d_call: -
clone_size: once
cdr3_aa: CASSIGRRIANTGELFF
cdr3_nt: TGTGCCAGTAGTATAGGGAGGAGGATAGCGAACACCGGGGAGCTGTTTTTT

v_call: TRBV27
j_call: TRBJ2-7
d_call: TRBD1
clone_size: -
cdr3_aa: CASRGIMGQGWEQYF
cdr3_nt: TGTGCCAGCAGGGGCATTATGGGACAGGGCTGGGAGCAGTACTTC

v_call: TRBV2
j_call: TRBJ2-3
d_call: -
clone_size: once
cdr3_aa: CASKAGGTDTQYF
cdr3_nt: TGTGCCAGCAAGGCGGGTGGTACAGATACGCAGTATTTT

v_call: TRBV30
j_call: TRBJ2-1
d_call: -
clone_size: -
cdr3_aa: CAWSVGGAYNEQFF
cdr3_nt: TGTGCCTGGAGTGTTGGCGGGGCCTACAATGAGCAGTTCTTC

v_call: TRBV9
j_call: TRBJ2-2
d_call: -
clone_size: -
cdr3_aa: CASSVARNRGGDTGELFF
cdr3_nt: TGTGCCAGCAGCGTAGCCAGGAACAGGGGCGGGGACACCGGGGAGCTGTTTTTT

v_call: TRBV10-2
j_call: TRBJ2-1
d_call: -
clone_size: -
cdr3_aa: CASSDGTSYSYNEQFF
cdr3_nt: TGCGCCAGCAGTGATGGTACTTCCTACTCCTACAATGAGCAGTTCTTC

v_call: TRBV28
j_call: TRBJ1-5
d_call: -
clone_size: -
cdr3_aa: CASSSPPGSNQPQHF
cdr3_nt: TGTGCCAGCAGTTCCCCACCGGGGTCCAATCAGCCCCAGCATTTT

v_call: TRBV29-1
j_call: TRBJ1-2
d_call: -
clone_size: -
cdr3_aa: CSVALQSTNYGYTF
cdr3_nt: TGCAGCGTTGCGCTACAGAGTACTAACTATGGCTACACCTTC

v_call: TRBV4-2
j_call: TRBJ2-1
d_call: -
clone_size: -
cdr3_aa: CASSHRQTLSSYNEQFF
cdr3_nt: TGTGCCAGCAGCCACAGACAGACTCTAAGCTCCTACAATGAGCAGTTCTTC

v_call: TRBV27
j_call: TRBJ1-2
d_call: -
clone_size: -
cdr3_aa: CASSDQGSYGYTF
cdr3_nt: TGTGCCAGCAGTGATCAGGGAAGCTATGGCTACACCTTC

v_call: TRBV7-2
j_call: TRBJ2-7
d_call: TRBD1
clone_size: -
cdr3_aa: CASSVGQGYEQYF
cdr3_nt: TGTGCCAGCAGCGTGGGACAGGGGTACGAGCAGTACTTC

v_call: TRBV29-1
j_call: TRBJ2-7
d_call: -
clone_size: -
cdr3_aa: CSAETGRVHEQYF
cdr3_nt: TGCAGCGCCGAAACGGGAAGGGTCCACGAGCAGTACTTC

v_call: TRBV28
j_call: TRBJ2-7
d_call: TRBD2
clone_size: -
cdr3_aa: CASSFGGDYEQYF
cdr3_nt: TGTGCCAGCAGTTTCGGGGGGGATTACGAGCAGTACTTC

v_call: TRBV7-9
j_call: TRBJ2-3
d_call: TRBD2
clone_size: -
cdr3_aa: CASSLGGYTQYF
cdr3_nt: TGTGCCAGCAGCTTGGGAGGGTACACGCAGTATTTT

v_call: TRBV11-2
j_call: TRBJ2-7
d_call: TRBD1
clone_size: -
cdr3_aa: CASSWDRVHYEQYF
cdr3_nt: TGTGCCAGCAGCTGGGACAGGGTCCACTACGAGCAGTACTTC

v_call: TRBV9
j_call: TRBJ1-2
d_call: -
clone_size: -
cdr3_aa: CASSVGNNGYTF
cdr3_nt: TGTGCCAGCAGCGTAGGTAATAATGGCTACACCTTC

v_call: TRBV4-1
j_call: TRBJ2-7
d_call: -
clone_size: -
cdr3_aa: CASSQDSRKSSYEQYF
cdr3_nt: TGCGCCAGCAGCCAAGATTCGAGGAAGAGCTCCTACGAGCAGTACTTC

v_call: TRBV28
j_call: TRBJ2-7
d_call: -
clone_size: -
cdr3_aa: CASSHGLLYEQYF
cdr3_nt: TGTGCCAGCAGCCACGGACTTCTCTACGAGCAGTACTTC

v_call: TRBV14
j_call: TRBJ1-1
d_call: TRBD1
clone_size: -
cdr3_aa: CASSSYRGPNTEAFF
cdr3_nt: TGTGCCAGCAGCTCCTACAGGGGGCCCAACACTGAAGCTTTCTTT

v_call: TRBV11-2
j_call: TRBJ2-7
d_call: TRBD2
clone_size: -
cdr3_aa: CASSILAGGISYEQYF
cdr3_nt: TGTGCCAGCAGCATACTAGCGGGAGGTATCTCCTACGAGCAGTACTTC

v_call: TRBV6-4
j_call: TRBJ2-3
d_call: TRBD2
clone_size: -
cdr3_aa: CASSEGGRPDTQYF
cdr3_nt: TGTGCCAGCAGTGAGGGCGGGAGGCCAGATACGCAGTATTTT

v_call: TRBV27
j_call: TRBJ1-5
d_call: TRBD1
clone_size: -
cdr3_aa: CASCTGGGQPQHF
cdr3_nt: TGTGCCAGCTGTACAGGGGGTGGTCAGCCCCAGCATTTT

v_call: TRBV4-2
j_call: TRBJ2-1
d_call: -
clone_size: -
cdr3_aa: CASSQERGSSYNEQFF
cdr3_nt: TGTGCCAGCAGCCAAGAGAGGGGGAGCTCCTACAATGAGCAGTTCTTC

v_call: TRBV28
j_call: TRBJ2-3
d_call: TRBD1
clone_size: -
cdr3_aa: CASSRPKGQGIAADTQYF
cdr3_nt: TGTGCCAGCAGTCGGCCAAAGGGACAGGGAATTGCTGCAGATACGCAGTATTTT

v_call: TRBV7-3
j_call: TRBJ2-3
d_call: TRBD1
clone_size: -
cdr3_aa: CASSSEYGQGSTDTQYF
cdr3_nt: TGTGCCAGCAGCTCGGAATACGGACAGGGTAGCACAGATACGCAGTATTTT